Sequencing of this TCR beta chain was carried out in a study of T cells expressing NK-cell markers. Study-wide context: Of eight sequenced donors, seven were HCMV-seropositive and one HCMV-seronegative.

TCRdb reworked the 5' RACE reads into one entry per CDR3 protein, no DNA. This table lists roughly 150,000 distinct CDR3 sequences. The CDR3 covers 15 residues. Sequencing was done on a sample of blood T cells: a sorted CD56 or NKG2C T cell subset, CD4+ or CD8+ T cells, or bulk PBMC T cells (not recorded which). The V gene is TRBV12-3 or TRBV12-4, the J gene TRBJ1-4; without DNA, the TCRdb call of TRBD1 cannot be checked. This TCR was sampled from a man aged 18-70 years in good health. The CDR3 reads CASSSPTRGLLELFF.